This entry concerns a single T cell receptor beta chain. Antigen unknown. Sequencing used immunoSEQ multiplex PCR; TCRdb keeps in-frame clones, though not all of them. The sample includes some 110,000 clones, about 90% of them seen just once. This sample is part of a study of graft-versus-host responses after intestinal transplantation. Across the whole study: Grafts that recipients had were multivisceral, liver-intestinal, or isolated intestinal transplants. Induction using anti-thymocyte globulin, followed by tacrolimus and steroids for around 3 years, was given to all recipients. Study-wide results and limits: The study associated peak circulating GvH clone levels with early post-transplant HvG declines.

Germline V CDR1 and CDR2: SGHRS, YFSETQ. The junction had 8 bases not matched to a gene; V was cut back by 0 bases and J by 2 bases. The CDR3 is made up of 16 amino acids. The rearrangement uses TRBV5-1 and TRBJ2-7, with 7 bases that match TRBD2. The receptor's source is a human donor who received an intestinal transplant. The sample here was unstimulated CD4+ T cells sorted from spleen or lymph node cells, taken before intestinal transplant. This chain's CDR3 is CASSLVWREQPYEQYF. The CDR3 nucleotides read TGCGCCAGCAGCTTGGTATGGCGGGAGCAACCCTACGAGCAGTACTTC.